This passage covers 30 T cell receptor beta chains from one sample sequenced in a study of blood T cells in healthy people across ages. Using a J-beta primer mix together with a sample-barcoded 5' primer, a second PCR was run for about 7 to 12 cycles. TCRdb independently ran MiXCR on the 5' RACE reads; one entry per CDR3 protein. The sample has roughly 680,000 distinct CDR3 sequences, over 40% seen once. Sequenced material: blood. The receptors here all came from a woman of 80 years or more in good health.

Worth noting for this clonotype: This may come from a read error, since a much larger clone is one base off. V is TRBV14 and J is TRBJ2-6, with D perhaps given as TRBD1 or TRBD2 (6 bases each). Looked up from germline, CDR1 is SGHDN and CDR2 is FVKESK. The CDR3 extends over 16 amino acids. CDR3 nucleotide sequence: TGTGCCAGCAGCCACCGAAGGCATTCGGGGGCCAACGTCCCGACTTTC. This encodes CASSHRRHSGANVPTF.

This clonotype was counted ten times or more. This chain joins TRBV7-9 and TRBJ2-1; 10 bases are shared with TRBD1. Germline assignment: CDR1 SEHNR and CDR2 FQNEAQ (reference sequence). The CDR3 contains 14 residues. J gave up 10 bases and V 4 bases, and 7 bases lay outside the gene matches. CDR3 region: CASSSGDRGHEQFF. In DNA, the CDR3 is TGTGCCAGCAGCTCTGGGGACAGGGGTCACGAGCAGTTCTTC.

This clonotype was recorded at least ten times. V and J are TRBV9 and TRBJ2-7; 7 bases align to TRBD2. Germline V gene lookup returns CDR1 SGDLS and CDR2 YYNGEE. J lost 0 bases, V lost 0 bases, and 3 bases had no gene match. The CDR3 sequence is 15 residues long. CDR3 region: CASSVGASGSYEQYF. The CDR3 coding sequence is TGTGCCAGCAGCGTAGGAGCTAGCGGCTCCTACGAGCAGTACTTC. The whole variable domain, filled in from reference TRBV9 and TRBJ2-7, reads DSGVTQTPKHLITATGQRVTLRCSPRSGDLSVYWYQQSLDQGLQFLIQYYNGEERAKGNILERFSAQQFPDLHSELNLSSLELGDSALYFCASSVGASGSYEQYFGPGTRLTVT.

CDR3 region: CASSFSGTGVSRDGYTF. CDR3 in DNA: TGTGCCAGCAGCTTTTCCGGGACAGGAGTCTCTAGGGATGGCTACACCTTC. This chain connects TRBV7-9 to TRBJ1-2; 8 bases map to TRBD1. Germline V lookup: CDR1 SEHNR, CDR2 FQNEAQ (reference sequence). Trimming took 3 bases from V and 6 from J; bases not matched to a gene: 15. The length of the CDR3 is 17 residues.

This rearrangement joins TRBV20-1 to TRBJ2-6; D unresolved. V gave up 2 bases and J gave up 0 bases, with 5 bases separating them. In germline, CDR1 is DFQATT, CDR2 SNEGSKA (reference sequence). CDR3 length: 14 residues. The CDR3 nucleotides read TGCAGTGCTAGAAGGGACTCTGGGGCCAACGTCCTGACTTTC. It translates to CSARRDSGANVLTF.

This rearrangement joins TRBV9 to TRBJ2-6, with unresolved D. The germline V gene has CDR1 SGDLS and CDR2 YYNGEE. The CDR3 sequence is 16 residues long. With 0 bases removed from V and 0 bases from J, the gap between germline ends came to 7 bases. CDR3 nucleotides: TGTGCCAGCAGCGTAGATGGCCGCTCTGGGGCCAACGTCCTGACTTTC. This codes for CASSVDGRSGANVLTF.

Concerning this clonotype: A much larger clone differs from this one at a single base, so this may be a read error. J is TRBJ2-3 and V is TRBV10-3; D perhaps matches TRBD1 (5 bases). The CDR3 extends over 14 amino acids. CDR1 is ENHRY, CDR2 SYGVKD, per germline. Here the CDR3 DNA reads TGTGCCATCGGTGAGAGTTCAGGGACAGATACGCAGTATTTT. As protein: CAIGESSGTDTQYF.

Note on this clonotype: A much larger clone differs by one base, so this may be a read error. The chain couples TRBV10-1 to TRBJ2-7; maybe TRBD1 (5 bases). The DNA end is a closer match to TRBJ2-4, so the J assignment may be wrong. Germline CDR1 is WNHNN and CDR2 is SYGVQD (reference sequence). The CDR3 has 14 residues. The CDR3 region has the DNA TGCGCCAGCAGTGGACAAGGGGCCGGGAACATTCAGTACTTC. Translating gives CASSGQGAGNIQYF.

V gene TRBV7-9 combines with J gene TRBJ2-5; D is possibly TRBD1 (5 bases). In germline, CDR1 is SEHNR, CDR2 FQNEAQ (reference sequence). Trimming cost V 5 bases and J 11 bases, with 21 bases left between them. The CDR3 has 14 amino acids. The CDR3 sequence is CASSTTVTRSAQYF. CDR3 nucleotides: TGTGCCAGCAGCACGACAGTTACCCGTTCTGCGCAGTACTTC.

This chain uses TRBV18 with TRBJ2-7; the match to TRBD2 covers 9 bases. The CDR3 is made up of 15 amino acids. CDR1 KGHSH and CDR2 LQKENI come from the germline V gene. Trimming removed 3 bases from V and 4 bases from J; junction bases left unmatched: 7. CDR3 sequence reads: CASSPRSSGAYEQYF. Written as DNA, the CDR3 is TGTGCCAGCTCACCGAGATCTAGCGGGGCGTACGAGCAGTACTTC.

This clonotype showed up many times. The chain carries TRBV9 and TRBJ2-1; 13 positions agree with TRBD2. J was trimmed by 0 bases and V by 2 bases; bases with no gene match: 5. This CDR3 spans 18 amino acids. Germline assignment: CDR1 SGDLS and CDR2 YYNGEE. The CDR3 reads CASSVGTSGASSYNEQFF. CDR3 bases: TGTGCCAGCAGCGTTGGGACTAGCGGGGCTAGCTCCTACAATGAGCAGTTCTTC.

The V call is TRBV5-5, the J call TRBJ1-5; D perhaps matches TRBD1 (5 bases). There are 13 residues in the CDR3. Trimming took 4 bases from V and 9 from J, leaving 14 bases between them. Germline CDR1 reads SGHKS; CDR2 reads YYEKEE (reference sequence). Here the CDR3 DNA reads TGTGCCAGCAGCCTACAGGTATATCGGCCCCAGCATTTT. Translation: CASSLQVYRPQHF. The variable domain in full, completed from reference TRBV5-5 and TRBJ1-5, reads DAGVTQSPTHLIKTRGQQVTLRCSPISGHKSVSWYQQVLGQGPQFIFQYYEKEERGRGNFPDRFSARQFPNYSSELNVNALLLGDSALYLCASSLQVYRPQHFGDGTRLSIL.

CDR3 amino acids: CASSLGSTGHNEQFF. Written as DNA, the CDR3 is TGTGCCAGCAGCTTAGGGAGCACCGGCCACAATGAGCAGTTCTTC. The V gene is TRBV5-6, the J gene TRBJ2-1; maybe TRBD2 (5 bases). V was trimmed by 2 bases and J by 5 bases, leaving 14 bases between them. Germline V CDR1 and CDR2: SGHDT, YYEEEE. This CDR3 has 15 residues.

This chain connects TRBV25-1 to TRBJ2-3; 12 bases agree with TRBD2. V shed 8 bases and J 0 bases; nucleotides not matched to a gene: 6. Germline values: CDR1 MGHDK, CDR2 SYGVNS. The length of the CDR3 is 16 residues. CDR3 sequence: CASATSGGFSTDTQYF. The CDR3 DNA follows: TGTGCCAGCGCTACTAGCGGGGGGTTTAGCACAGATACGCAGTATTTT.

V usage is TRBV6-2 or TRBV6-3 and J usage is TRBJ2-1, with 8 bases matching TRBD2. Trimming at V came to 3 bases and at J to 5 bases, leaving 18 bases not matched to a gene. The CDR3 contains 19 residues. CDR1 and CDR2 from the germline V gene are MNHEY and SVGEGT. The CDR3 region is CASSYPLPTGTRAHNEQFF. For the CDR3, the DNA is TGTGCCAGCAGTTATCCTCTTCCGACCGGGACTAGAGCCCACAATGAGCAGTTCTTC.

This clonotype appeared many times. The chain recombines TRBV12-3 or TRBV12-4 with TRBJ2-5, with a tentative D call TRBD1 (6 bases). The CDR3 contains 17 residues. V was shortened by 4 bases and J by 2 bases, with 20 bases between the two germline ends. The CDR3 DNA is TGTGCCAGCAGTTCAAATTCACAGGGTAGAAGACAAGAGACCCAGTACTTC. It yields the protein CASSSNSQGRRQETQYF.

Note on this clonotype: One base away lies a much larger clone, so this may be a sequencing read error. The chain carries TRBV20-1 and TRBJ2-4, with unresolved D. Deletions cut 4 bases from V and 2 bases from J, with 9 bases between. Germline assignment: CDR1 DFQATT and CDR2 SNEGSKA (reference sequence). This CDR3 comprises 13 residues. CDR3 sequence: CSANGSSKNIQYF. The DNA of the CDR3 is TGCAGTGCTAACGGATCATCCAAAAACATTCAGTACTTC.

The CDR3 protein is CASSLEGQGVNEQYF. The DNA for the CDR3 is TGTGCCAGCAGCTTAGAAGGACAGGGGGTTAACGAGCAGTACTTC. The chain has TRBV7-2 and TRBJ2-7; 10 bases line up with TRBD1. Germline trimming cut 1 base from V and 5 bases from J; bases unmatched to any gene: 5. Germline lookup yields CDR1 SGHTA and CDR2 FQGNSA. CDR3 size: 15 residues. Full variable domain (remainder filled in from reference TRBV7-2 and TRBJ2-7): GAGVSQSPSNKVTEKGKDVELRCDPISGHTALYWYRQSLGQGLEFLIYFQGNSAPDKSGLPSDRFSAERTGGSVSTLTIQRTQQEDSAVYLCASSLEGQGVNEQYFGPGTRLTVT.

On this clonotype: This may be a read error, as it is one base from a much larger clone. The chain is built from TRBV3-1 and TRBJ2-6; D tentatively fits TRBD1 or TRBD2 (5 bases each). The CDR3 sequence is 14 residues long. Per germline, CDR1 LGHDT and CDR2 YNNKEL (reference sequence). The V and J ends lost 11 bases and 0 bases respectively, with 11 bases between them. The CDR3 DNA reads as TGTGCCGGCATGAGGGGCTCTGGGGCCAACGTCCTGACTTTC. This encodes CAGMRGSGANVLTF.

The count of this clonotype is one. V is TRBV4-1 and J is TRBJ2-5; no firm D call. Germline V gene sequence: CDR1 MGHRA, CDR2 YSYEKL. The V end was cut by 5 bases, the J end by 1 base, with 8 bases between. The CDR3 is made up of 13 amino acids. In DNA form, the CDR3 reads TGCGCCAGCAGCGGCGTGATCCAAGAGACCCAGTACTTC. Amino acid sequence: CASSGVIQETQYF.

There are many counts of this clonotype. The V and J genes are TRBV10-3 and TRBJ2-7; the D gene could be TRBD1 or TRBD2 (5 bases each). The CDR3 is 12 residues long. V dropped 2 bases and J dropped 8 bases, with 10 bases sitting between them. CDR1 is ENHRY and CDR2 is SYGVKD in the germline V gene. The CDR3 sequence is CAISEGTDKQYF. The CDR3 bases are TGTGCCATCAGTGAGGGGACCGATAAGCAGTACTTC.

This clonotype came up many times. The rearrangement joins TRBV28 to TRBJ2-7, with D possibly matching TRBD1 (6 bases). This CDR3 has 15 residues. From germline, CDR1 is MDHEN and CDR2 SYDVKM. V gave up 5 bases and J gave up 2 bases, with 16 bases separating them. This chain's CDR3 is CASSADRLLPYEQYF. In DNA form, the CDR3 reads TGTGCCAGCAGTGCGGACAGACTCTTACCCTACGAGCAGTACTTC.

The chain links TRBV20-1 to TRBJ2-3, with a possible D match to TRBD1 (6 bases). Germline values: CDR1 DFQATT, CDR2 SNEGSKA (reference sequence). The CDR3 is 13 residues long. V lost 3 bases and J lost 1, with 8 bases in between. CDR3 DNA sequence: TGCAGTGCTAGGGGGGCGGGCACAGATACGCAGTATTTT. Translation gives CSARGAGTDTQYF.

This chain links TRBV4-3 with TRBJ2-5; D gene ambiguous. The ends were cut back, 0 bases at V and 2 bases at J, with 10 bases in the middle. Germline CDR1 and CDR2: LGHNA and YSLEER. The CDR3 is 15 residues long. CDR3 residues: CASSQDLGRQETQYF. CDR3 coding DNA: TGCGCCAGCAGCCAAGACCTGGGTAGACAAGAGACCCAGTACTTC.

This clonotype has more than one count but fewer than ten. The chain couples TRBV7-2 to TRBJ2-7, with 12 bases fitting TRBD2. This CDR3 region has 17 residues. J lost 7 bases, V lost 5 bases, and 15 bases had no gene match. In germline, CDR1 is SGHTA, CDR2 FQGNSA. The CDR3 is CASSLTSGGRAYNEQYF. CDR3 in DNA: TGTGCCAGCAGCCTTACTAGCGGGGGGAGGGCGTACAATGAGCAGTACTTC.

This clonotype was detected once. The chain combines TRBV3-1 with TRBJ2-1, with D possibly TRBD1 on 6 matching bases. The CDR3 spans 14 residues. With 1 base removed from V and 6 bases from J, the gap between germline ends came to 10 bases. CDR1 is LGHDT and CDR2 is YNNKEL in the germline V gene (reference sequence). CDR3 nucleotides: TGTGCCAGCAGCCAAGTCAGGGGTGGCAATGAGCAGTTCTTC. It yields the protein CASSQVRGGNEQFF.

The CDR3 spells CAAGLAGDGEQFF. The CDR3 region has the DNA TGTGCCGCCGGACTAGCGGGAGATGGTGAGCAGTTCTTC. The chain couples TRBV7-9 to TRBJ2-1; 13 nucleotides agree with TRBD2. The junction had 7 bases not matched to a gene; V was cut back by 11 bases and J by 9 bases. CDR1 and CDR2 (germline): SEHNR, FQNEAQ (reference sequence). The CDR3 runs 13 residues.

The gene calls are TRBV7-9 and TRBJ2-1; 12 nucleotides match TRBD1. Germline V gene data show CDR1 as SEHNR and CDR2 as FQNEAQ (reference sequence). CDR3 length: 15 residues. With V trimmed by 5 bases and J by 7 bases, 6 bases remained unmatched. CDR3 in amino acids: CASSHGGQGANEQFF. The CDR3, as DNA: TGTGCCAGCAGCCATGGGGGACAGGGGGCAAATGAGCAGTTCTTC.

In this sample, this clonotype turned up many times. The J gene is TRBJ2-1, the V gene TRBV27, with 10 nucleotides matching TRBD2. CDR1 is MNHEY, CDR2 SMNVEV, per germline (reference sequence). The CDR3 is 16 residues long. V gave up 10 bases and J gave up 9 bases; unmatched junction bases: 18. The CDR3 loop is CATQLTSSGSRAEQFF. In DNA, the CDR3 is TGTGCCACCCAGTTAACCTCTAGCGGGAGTAGGGCTGAGCAGTTCTTC.

On this clonotype itself: This may be a read error: a much more frequent sequence differs by one nucleotide. A read error is likely, as this CDR3 ends without the conserved phenylalanine or tryptophan. The V gene is TRBV5-1, the J gene TRBJ2-7; 10 bases fit TRBD1. The CDR3 totals 16 residues. The V and J ends lost 3 bases and 0 bases, in that order; junction bases with no gene match: 6. Germline V gene lookup returns CDR1 SGHRS and CDR2 YFSETQ. The CDR3 reads CASSSLGQGNSYEQYI. CDR3 in DNA: TGCGCCAGCAGCTCCCTGGGACAGGGGAACTCCTACGAGCAGTACATC.